A selection of T cell receptor beta chains follows, all from one sample in a study of blood T cell repertoires in COVID-19. The protocol was immunoSEQ multiplex PCR, while the TCRdb copy is restricted to in-frame clones and leaves out a portion. This table holds about half a million clones, approximately 85% found once. Sequencing was performed on peripheral blood. These receptors came from a human donor in a cohort sampled during active COVID-19. Both conserved end residues are part of each CDR3. The D gene is left open where the match is weak. Some rows mark clone size as missing; the rest say once, few, many or name a class of expanded clone.

V,J,size,D,DNA,CDR3
TRBV12-5,TRBJ1-3,-,-,TGTGCTAGTGGTTTGTCCGATGGGGGGGTTGGAAACACCATATATTTT,CASGLSDGGVGNTIYF
TRBV7-3,TRBJ2-3,-,TRBD2,TGTGCCAGCAGCTTAGGGTGGCTAGCGGGCACAGATACGCAGTATTTT,CASSLGWLAGTDTQYF
TRBV29-1,TRBJ2-3,-,-,TGCAGCGTTGAGCAGGCTCTATCCCATCTCCAAAGCACAGATACGCAGTATTTT,CSVEQALSHLQSTDTQYF
TRBV4-2,TRBJ1-6,many,TRBD1,TGTGCCAGCAGCCAAGACACGGGACAGAATAATTCACCCCTCCACTTT,CASSQDTGQNNSPLHF
TRBV6-2/TRBV6-3,TRBJ1-1,once,-,TGTGCCAGCAGTTACGGAGGGGCCGGGGGCACTGAAGCTTTCTTT,CASSYGGAGGTEAFF
TRBV27,TRBJ1-5,-,-,TGTGCCAGCAGTACTGACAGCGTCTATCAGCCCCAGCATTTT,CASSTDSVYQPQHF
TRBV24-1,TRBJ2-2,-,-,TGTGCCACCAGTGAAGTAGAGTCTGCCGGGGAGCTGTTTTTT,CATSEVESAGELFF
TRBV5-1,TRBJ2-1,-,-,TGCGCCAGCAGCCTCAGGGTCACGGACGGCATTGAGCAGTTCTTC,CASSLRVTDGIEQFF
TRBV5-6,TRBJ2-5,-,-,TGTGCCAGCAGCTTGGGGGGCCCCAAAGAGACCCAGTACTTC,CASSLGGPKETQYF
TRBV27,TRBJ1-3,-,-,TGTGCCAGCAGTGGCAGGGGTTCTGGAAACACCATATATTTT,CASSGRGSGNTIYF
TRBV18,TRBJ1-1,-,TRBD1,TGTGCCAGCTCACCACCTGGGACAGGGAGCGAAGCTTTCTTT,CASSPPGTGSEAFF
TRBV28,TRBJ1-6,few,TRBD1,TGTGCCAGCAGTCCCCAGGGACAGGGGCCTTCACCCCTCCACTTT,CASSPQGQGPSPLHF
TRBV5-8,TRBJ1-2,-,-,TGTGCCAGCAGCCGAAGCATTCTTAGTGGCTACACCTTC,CASSRSILSGYTF